This T cell receptor (beta chain) appears in the sequencing data of a study of response to subunit inactivated influenza vaccine. V was pared by 2 bases and J by 7 bases, with 4 bases of the junction left unmatched. CDR3 length: 14 amino acids. Germline V gives CDR1 GTSNPN, CDR2 SVGIG (reference sequence). A remark on this clonotype: As yet, its antigen is unknown.

MiXCR was run by TCRdb on the RT-PCR reads, yielding one entry per CDR3 protein. The sample has just under 250,000 distinct CDR3 sequences; more than 9% are singletons. Whole-study findings and limits: The authors proposed limited new T cell recruitment per seasonal influenza vaccination.

The TCR originated in a middle-aged man who received an inactivated influenza vaccine. The sequences come from non-naive T cells sorted from PBMCs, collected approximately 15 days before vaccination. This rearrangement joins TRBV30 to TRBJ1-6; 8 positions match TRBD1. This CDR3 reads CAWSLTGENSPLHF. CDR3 coding DNA: TGTGCCTGGAGTTTGACAGGGGAAAATTCACCCCTCCACTTT. Together with reference TRBV30 and TRBJ1-6, the CDR3 gives the full variable domain: SQTIHQWPATLVQPVGSPLSLECTVEGTSNPNLYWYRQAAGRGLQLLFYSVGIGQISSEVPQNLSASRPQDRQFILSSKKLLLSDSGFYLCAWSLTGENSPLHFGNGTRLTVT.